The subject of this entry is one T cell receptor (beta chain). Its antigen specificity is not known. The record has no base qualities; no much larger clone is one base away. This sample was taken from a study of CD8+ T cells in alopecia areata (dated by TCRdb to 2016 to 2018). Regarding the research as a whole: The treated patients, all with moderate-to-severe alopecia areata, were enrolled in an open-label pilot trial of oral tofacitinib given at 5 to 10 mg twice daily. Clonality in the scalp was compared among normal scalp (n=4), patchy alopecia areata scalp (n=8), and alopecia totalis/universalis scalp (n=8). For the treated patients, the SALT score, which quantifies what percentage of scalp surface area is affected, served as the measure of disease severity. Patients on tofacitinib were biopsied at baseline and after 4 and 24 weeks of treatment, and several of the patients also had a later scalp biopsy. RNA was obtained with the PAXgene miRNA kit for fixed scalp, the miRNeasy kit for PBMCs, and the RNeasy kit for mouse skin. The study used high-throughput TCRbeta sequencing to examine T cell clonal expansion in alopecia areata, in both the C3H/HeJ mouse model and human patients. TCRbeta CDR3 regions were amplified by immunoSEQ multiplex PCR with 35 Vbeta forward and 13 Jbeta reverse primers. In humans, TCRbeta sequencing was performed on scalp tissue and on sorted CD4+ and CD8+ peripheral blood T cells from healthy controls and from patients with patchy or totalis/universalis alopecia areata. Tofacitinib was given for 6 to 18 months, followed by 6 months of follow-up off drug to assess delayed response and recurrence.

What the work shows at the level of the full study, not this receptor alone: Higher clonality and more expanded CD8+ clones were observed in lesional scalp than in normal scalp, particularly in alopecia totalis/universalis, a finding suggestive of antigenic drive. Scalp TCR repertoire analysis is complicated because resident alphabeta T cells in normal human skin are also sequenced, whereas mouse skin is dominated by gammadelta T cells. Tofacitinib significantly decreased scalp clonality and the number of expanded CD8+ clones among the top 100 scalp clones. Shared TCR sequences between patients were less evident than in mice, which may be partly attributable to HLA diversity in the patient population. The treated cohort was small, with a single nonresponder, so links between baseline CD8+ expansion and response need larger studies. Many expanded lesional clones were found to persist in scalp and blood during tofacitinib treatment, and relapse after treatment cessation may be partly explained by this persistence.

Per the publication, the treatment or condition label means: oral pan-JAK inhibitor, 5-10 mg twice daily. Peripheral blood and lesional scalp punch biopsies were obtained from patients with alopecia areata. PBMCs were isolated by density centrifugation and stained for CD3, CD4 and CD8, and CD4+ and CD8+ T cells were sorted on a FACSAria. Receptor amplification or capture employed the immunoSEQ multiplex PCR assay. For TCR sequencing, RNA was extracted from every sample and reverse transcribed into cDNA to serve as template. First-strand cDNA was synthesized with SuperScript III using a 2:1 mix of oligo-dT and random hexamers. A synthetic immune receptor repertoire was used to gauge amplification bias, and whatever bias remained was removed computationally. Per the authors' processing: After raw reads were preprocessed to remove errors, the CDR3 was defined following IMGT conventions as running from the conserved cysteine to phenylalanine. Clonality was computed as 1 minus the Shannon entropy, with the entropy normalized by log2 of the number of productive unique TCRs. Whether each scalp clone was CD4 or CD8 was inferred by checking scalp TCRbeta sequences against the CD4 and CD8 repertoires from sorted blood. TCRdb limited this immuneACCESS table to in-frame rearrangements with V and J called. A share of clones is missing; checked studies link under half to unresolved V genes, and the rest is unexplained. That table furnishes V, J and clone size, whereas the DNA furnished D and trimming. The sample table holds roughly 250,000 clones, of which approximately 60% were seen once. 0.75% to 0.95% of the sample goes to the ten largest clones.

The germline V gene (reference sequence) specifies SEHNR as CDR1 and FQNEAQ as CDR2. Between the V and J ends, shortened by 5 bases and 2 bases respectively, the junction contains 15 bases. The CDR3, cysteine through phenylalanine, is 15 amino acids long. Of the read, only the CDR3 DNA is kept; its 45 bases are in frame from base 1. This sequence originates from a human donor with alopecia areata. The sample was CD4+ T cells sorted from blood, taken around week 54, from a patient treated with tofacitinib. Rearrangement joined TRBV7-9 to TRBJ1-1; no D gene can be assigned with confidence. The nucleotides read TGTGCCAGCAGCCCATTGAGAATTGGTAACACTGAAGCTTTCTTT. This codes for CASSPLRIGNTEAFF.